This T cell receptor beta chain comes out of a study of cytomegalovirus exposure and HLA in healthy donors. Trimming took 8 bases from V and 0 from J, leaving 11 bases between them. Germline assignment: CDR1 WSHSY and CDR2 SAAADI. CDR3 size: 14 residues. Concerning this clone itself: The target antigen is unknown.

The primer mix had 60 Vbeta and 13 Jbeta primers. Some clones are missing from TCRdb's copy, which holds only in-frame ones; the method was immunoSEQ multiplex PCR. The data show 60,000 to 70,000 clones, with roughly 74% seen just once and about 8% held by the top ten. Study-level results: HLA alleles showed associations with roughly 17,000 TCR beta sequences in a later analysis, at a 0.05 false discovery rate. Clonal expansion was found to be greater in HLA-associated TCR beta chains than in equally common others in a later analysis.

Sequenced: PBMCs. The receptor was isolated from a man aged 18 to 29 in good health and CMV-seropositive. The chain carries TRBV10-2 and TRBJ1-5, with D uncertain. The CDR3 bases are TGCGCCAGCCCGGGGATACATAGCAATCAGCCCCAGCATTTT. It codes for CASPGIHSNQPQHF.